This T cell receptor beta chain originates from a study of T-cell reconstitution after alpha-beta-depleted transplantation in children. General study results and limits: Some patients owed their high day-60 TCRbeta diversity to surviving recipient T cells and thymic progenitors. Counts and diversity of T cells one year after transplant came mostly from newly produced T cells. About two months after transplant, alpha-beta T cells reportedly came from several hundred expanded graft clones.

The CDR3 covers 13 residues. CDR1 and CDR2 from the germline V gene are KGHSH and LQKENI. V lost 2 bases, J lost 4 bases, and 9 bases lay in between. Researchers prepared the TCRbeta library using unique molecular identifiers, the study reports. TCRdb passed the PCR reads through MiXCR, listing each CDR3 protein once. This table has a few hundred thousand distinct CDR3 sequences, just over 7.5% appearing once. As to this clonotype: Its antigen is not known.

The chain recombines TRBV18 with TRBJ2-7; a weak D match, TRBD2 (6 bases). The receptor comes from a female patient aged 2 to 10 who had a stem cell transplant for Fanconi anemia, so the T cells may come from the graft donor. The sequences come from peripheral blood, collected 360 days after TCRalphabeta/CD19-depleted stem cell transplant. This CDR3 reads CASSPEGLYEQYF. The CDR3 nucleotides read TGTGCCAGCTCACCAGAGGGACTGTACGAGCAGTACTTC.